The 24 T cell receptor beta chains listed next were all sequenced from one sample in a study of identical twins. MiXCR, run by TCRdb on the 5' RACE reads, gives a single entry per CDR3 protein. The sample has hundreds of thousands of distinct CDR3 sequences; roughly 18% are singletons. This sample also appeared in a second study, on T cells expressing NK-cell markers.

The specimen was PBMCs. These receptors were taken from a young woman in good health.

V and J are TRBV20-1 and TRBJ1-2; a weak D match, TRBD1 (5 bases). Germline CDR1 and CDR2: DFQATT and SNEGSKA (reference sequence). The CDR3 is 14 residues long. Trimming stripped 2 bases from V and 5 bases from J, with 15 bases between. As DNA, the CDR3 is TGCAGTGCTAGATGGGGGGAGGGACGGTATGGCTACACCTTC. Protein product: CSARWGEGRYGYTF.

This clonotype was observed a handful of times. The J gene is TRBJ1-5, the V gene TRBV6-5; unclear D gene. The CDR3 spans 13 residues. Trimming left V 2 bases short and J 6 bases short, with 8 bases between. CDR1 and CDR2 (germline): MNHEY, SVGAGI. CDR3 bases: TGTGCCAGCAGTTACGAACCCGGTCAGCCCCAGCATTTT. Its protein product is CASSYEPGQPQHF.

This clonotype was recorded many times. The chain employs TRBV10-1 and TRBJ1-1; possible D gene TRBD1, 6 bases. V lost 6 bases, J lost 7 bases, and 15 bases lay in between. The CDR3 consists of 13 residues. Germline loops: CDR1 WNHNN, CDR2 SYGVQD (reference sequence). CDR3 amino acids: CASSPGGGREAFF. The DNA for the CDR3 is TGCGCCAGCAGCCCGGGAGGGGGGCGTGAAGCTTTCTTT.

The chain is built from TRBV7-8 and TRBJ2-2, with 12 bases that match TRBD1. Trimming removed 3 bases from V and 4 bases from J; junction bases left unmatched: 3. The CDR3 totals 16 residues. The germline gives CDR1 SGHVS, CDR2 FQNEAQ. CDR3 DNA sequence: TGTGCCAGCAGCTTGGGGACAGGGGGCTTCACCGGGGAGCTGTTTTTT. It is translated as CASSLGTGGFTGELFF.

The chain employs TRBV6-2 or TRBV6-3 and TRBJ2-7, with D unclear. Per germline, CDR1 MNHEY and CDR2 SVGEGT. Trimming took off 6 bases at V and 5 bases at J, with 14 bases between the two ends. The CDR3 is 13 amino acids. The CDR3 spells CASSLRPADEQYF. The CDR3 DNA reads TGTGCCAGCAGCCTTCGCCCTGCCGACGAGCAGTACTTC.

This clonotype was picked up a small number of times. V and J are TRBV4-1 and TRBJ2-1, with D tentatively TRBD2 (6 bases). Trimming took off 0 bases at V and 3 bases at J, with 9 bases between the two ends. The CDR3 length is 15 residues. Looked up from germline, CDR1 is MGHRA and CDR2 is YSYEKL. The CDR3 nucleotides are TGCGCCAGCAGCCAAGATACCGGGAGCTACAATGAGCAGTTCTTC. This sequence encodes CASSQDTGSYNEQFF.

This clonotype was found many times. The chain employs TRBV6-5 and TRBJ1-2; 7 bases line up with TRBD1. CDR3 size: 13 residues. The junction had 3 bases not matched to a gene; V was cut back by 4 bases and J by 4 bases. The germline CDR1 and CDR2 sequences are MNHEY and SVGAGI. CDR3 sequence reads: CASSSGTVYGYTF. Written as DNA, the CDR3 is TGTGCCAGCAGTTCCGGGACAGTCTATGGCTACACCTTC.

The chain recombines TRBV7-3 with TRBJ1-1; perhaps TRBD1 as D (6 bases). CDR3 length: 15 amino acids. V was shortened by 5 bases and J by 0 bases, with 13 bases between the two germline ends. CDR1 and CDR2 from the germline V gene are SGHTA and FQGTGA. The CDR3 region is CASSPLTGMNTEAFF. CDR3 bases: TGTGCCAGCAGCCCCCTCACAGGGATGAACACTGAAGCTTTCTTT.

This clonotype was counted at least ten times. This sequence joins TRBV12-3 or TRBV12-4 and TRBJ1-1; D unresolved. V was clipped by 5 bases and J by 3 bases, with 4 bases between them. The CDR3 spans 11 residues. CDR3 in amino acids: CASSPDTEAFF. The CDR3 DNA reads TGTGCCAGCAGTCCAGACACTGAAGCTTTCTTT.

CDR3 sequence: CASSYSGMNTEAFF. The CDR3 nucleotides read TGTGCCAGCAGTTACTCGGGGATGAACACTGAAGCTTTCTTT. This rearrangement joins TRBV6-5 to TRBJ1-1; unclear D gene. Germline-derived CDR1 and CDR2 are MNHEY and SVGAGI. Trimming took off 0 bases at V and 0 bases at J, with 5 bases between the two ends. The CDR3 has 14 residues.

This clonotype was detected only a few times. The chain couples TRBV20-1 to TRBJ1-2; D is undetermined. CDR3 length: 16 residues. The germline V and J ends were trimmed by 1 base and 3 bases, with 18 bases remaining between them. CDR1 is DFQATT and CDR2 is SNEGSKA in the germline V gene (reference sequence). CDR3: CSARVPWVTTDYGYTF. The CDR3 coding sequence is TGCAGTGCTAGAGTTCCGTGGGTCACTACCGACTATGGCTACACCTTC.

This clonotype was counted between two and nine times. The rearrangement joins TRBV12-3 or TRBV12-4 to TRBJ2-5; D uncertain. Between the trimmed V and J ends, which lost 5 bases and 5 bases, there was a span of 12 bases. This CDR3 has 13 amino acids. This CDR3 reads CASSRDVLETQYF. The CDR3, as DNA: TGTGCCAGCAGTAGGGATGTATTGGAGACCCAGTACTTC.

The rearrangement links TRBV13 to TRBJ2-5, with D perhaps matching TRBD1 or TRBD2 (5 bases each). This CDR3 spans 13 amino acids. Germline V gene sequence: CDR1 PRHDT, CDR2 FYEKMQ (reference sequence). The germline V and J ends were trimmed by 3 bases and 10 bases, with 15 bases remaining between them. CDR3 DNA: TGTGCCAGCAGCTTCGCCAGGCCGGGGCACCAGTACTTC. Its protein is CASSFARPGHQYF.

The sample holds many counts of this clonotype. The chain links TRBV20-1 to TRBJ2-1, with D possibly matching TRBD2 (5 bases). Trimming removed 6 bases from V and 8 bases from J, with 11 bases in between. The germline gives CDR1 DFQATT, CDR2 SNEGSKA (reference sequence). The length of the CDR3 is 11 residues. CDR3 amino acids: CSASFSDEQFF. DNA of the CDR3: TGCAGTGCATCCTTTAGCGATGAGCAGTTCTTC.

The rearrangement uses TRBV7-3 and TRBJ1-1; D call uncertain. Deletions cut 5 bases from V and 11 bases from J, with 18 bases between. The CDR3 length is 13 residues. The germline V gene encodes CDR1 SGHTA and CDR2 FQGTGA. The CDR3 region is CASSPHVGSFAFF. The CDR3 bases are TGTGCCAGCAGCCCACACGTCGGGTCCTTTGCTTTCTTT.

This clonotype occurred many times. The chain employs TRBV15 and TRBJ2-1, with D unclear. Trimming took off 3 bases at V and 6 bases at J, with 12 bases between the two ends. Looked up from germline, CDR1 is LNHNV and CDR2 is YYDKDF (reference sequence). This CDR3 contains 14 residues. The DNA of the CDR3 is TGTGCCACCAGCAGGGATCTTGGGGTCAATGAGCAGTTCTTC. Its protein product is CATSRDLGVNEQFF.

The chain recombines TRBV12-3 or TRBV12-4 with TRBJ2-1; the match to TRBD1 covers 7 bases. Losses at the gene ends were 5 bases for V and 5 bases for J; bases not matched to a gene: 3. The length of the CDR3 is 13 residues. The CDR3 sequence is CASSTQGHNEQFF. CDR3 sequence (DNA): TGTGCCAGCAGTACACAGGGGCACAATGAGCAGTTCTTC.

This clonotype was seen more than once but under ten times. The rearrangement links TRBV20-1 to TRBJ2-7; D tentatively reads TRBD1 or TRBD2 (5 bases each). V was clipped by 2 bases and J by 4 bases, with 18 bases between them. The CDR3 spans 15 residues. CDR1 DFQATT and CDR2 SNEGSKA come from the germline V gene (reference sequence). The CDR3 nucleotides are TGCAGTGCTAGAAGTGTGGGACCCTACGGTTACGAGCAGTACTTC. The encoded protein is CSARSVGPYGYEQYF.

V is TRBV6-5 and J is TRBJ1-5; D gene unclear. CDR1 and CDR2 from the germline V gene are MNHEY and SVGAGI. The CDR3 is 13 residues long. Trimming stripped 0 bases from V and 6 bases from J, with 6 bases between. The CDR3 nucleotides are TGTGCCAGCAGTTACTCTCTCGTTCAGCCCCAGCATTTT. It codes for CASSYSLVQPQHF.

In its sample, this clonotype was seen a few times. The gene calls are TRBV29-1 and TRBJ2-5, with 12 nucleotides matching TRBD2. The germline CDR1 and CDR2 sequences are SQVTM and ANQGSEA. The ends lost 1 base at V and 3 bases at J; junction bases unmatched: 0. The length of the CDR3 is 14 residues. The CDR3 DNA reads as TGCAGCGTTGAAGGACTAGCGGGAGAAGAGACCCAGTACTTC. This sequence encodes CSVEGLAGEETQYF. Drawing the rest from reference TRBV29-1 and TRBJ2-5, the complete variable domain is SAVISQKPSRDICQRGTSLTIQCQVDSQVTMMFWYRQQPGQSLTLIATANQGSEATYESGFVIDKFPISRPNLTFSTLTVSNMSPEDSSIYLCSVEGLAGEETQYFGPGTRLLVL.

This clonotype was detected ten times or more. This chain links TRBV29-1 with TRBJ1-6; D gene ambiguous. Trimming took off 7 bases at V and 15 bases at J, with 10 bases between the two ends. CDR1 and CDR2 (germline): SQVTM, ANQGSEA. This CDR3 contains 9 residues. The DNA for the CDR3 is TGCAGCGAACCGATAAGCCTCCACTTT. Translation gives CSEPISLHF.

This clonotype was picked up one time. J is TRBJ2-1 and V is TRBV27; D is unclear. The CDR3 length is 15 residues. The germline gives CDR1 MNHEY, CDR2 SMNVEV (reference sequence). V was pared by 6 bases and J by 1 base, with 13 bases between. The CDR3: CASSPVGWSYNEQFF. CDR3 bases: TGTGCCAGCAGCCCCGTGGGGTGGTCCTACAATGAGCAGTTCTTC.

V is TRBV20-1 and J is TRBJ2-7, with 9 nucleotides matching TRBD1. V trimming: 6 bases; J trimming: 6 bases; junction bases outside the gene matches: 12. CDR1 and CDR2 from the germline V gene are DFQATT and SNEGSKA (reference sequence). There are 14 residues in the CDR3. CDR3 bases: TGCAGTGCCAGCACCGGGACAGGGCCCTCCGAGCAGTACTTC. Residues: CSASTGTGPSEQYF.

This clonotype has a count of ten or more. The rearrangement joins TRBV7-2 to TRBJ2-3; D is uncertain. Germline V gene sequence: CDR1 SGHTA, CDR2 FQGNSA. This CDR3 comprises 12 residues. Deletions cut 4 bases from V and 2 bases from J, with 4 bases between. This CDR3 reads CASSSFTDTQYF. CDR3 in DNA: TGTGCCAGCAGCTCCTTCACAGATACGCAGTATTTT.